The T cell receptor beta chain described here comes from a study of Ad26.COV2.S vaccination and SARS-CoV-2 variants. Across the study: The authors gave Ad26.COV2.S intramuscularly, either once or twice 56 days apart. Findings and caveats of the study: Reportedly, spike-specific CD8+ and CD4+ T cell responses achieved substantial breadth once vaccination had taken place.

Treatment here: around 19 received Ad26.COV2.S at low or high dose, single or two shots; 5 received placebo; per-sample allocation not given. Sampling was performed 63 days after the first vaccine or placebo injection. The protocol was immunoSEQ multiplex PCR, while the TCRdb copy is restricted to in-frame clones and leaves out a portion. Among hundreds of thousands of clones listed, about nine tenths were seen once. The CDR3 runs to 14 residues. Germline V gene data show CDR1 as SGHAT and CDR2 as FQNNGV. J gave up 6 bases and V 8 bases, and 8 bases lay outside the gene matches. With regard to this clone: The antigen is not known.

The source of this sequence is a person between 18 and 60 years old who received the Ad26.COV2.S COVID-19 vaccine or a placebo. Sample: peripheral blood, taken in a trial of Ad26.COV2.S vaccine versus placebo. The J gene is TRBJ2-1, the V gene TRBV11-2; the match to TRBD1 covers 9 bases. The CDR3 DNA reads TGTGCCAGCGGGGGACAGGGTCATCTCAATGAGCAGTTCTTC. This translates into CASGGQGHLNEQFF. The whole variable domain, remainder taken from reference TRBV11-2 and TRBJ2-1, is EAGVAQSPRYKIIEKRQSVAFWCNPISGHATLYWYQQILGQGPKLLIQFQNNGVVDDSQLPKDRFSAERLKGVDSTLKIQPAKLEDSAVYLCASGGQGHLNEQFFGPGTRLTVL.